The 9 T cell receptor beta chains listed next were all sequenced from one sample in a study of graft-versus-host responses after intestinal transplantation. Sequencing was performed with immunoSEQ multiplex PCR; in TCRdb, only in-frame clones are kept and a portion is missing. The sample lists about 16,000 clones, roughly 84% occurring once. Graft tissue was processed to release intraepithelial and lamina propria lymphocytes. Specimen: ileum tissue, collected about 19 months after intestinal transplantation. These receptors were collected from a human patient who received an intestinal transplant, so some T cells may come from the graft donor.

This chain connects TRBV5-1 to TRBJ2-2; 11 nucleotides agree with TRBD2. J gave up 4 bases and V 3 bases, and 5 bases lay outside the gene matches. The CDR3 loop spans 16 amino acids. Per germline, CDR1 SGHRS and CDR2 YFSETQ. The CDR3 DNA follows: TGCGCCAGCAGCTATTCCGGGACTAGCGGCACCGGGGAGCTGTTTTTT. This translates into CASSYSGTSGTGELFF.

There are a few counts of this clone. The chain has TRBV7-2 and TRBJ2-1; no reliable D call. The CDR3 has 15 amino acids. The germline gives CDR1 SGHTA, CDR2 FQGNSA. With 7 bases removed from V and 2 bases from J, the gap between germline ends came to 15 bases. The CDR3 DNA is TGTGCCAGCATGCTTGGGCTACAAGCCTACAATGAGCAGTTCTTC. Translated: CASMLGLQAYNEQFF.

The rearrangement uses TRBV14 and TRBJ2-3; 12 bases line up with TRBD2. Trimming removed 4 bases from V and 8 bases from J; junction bases left unmatched: 13. This CDR3 spans 17 amino acids. Per the germline V gene, CDR1 is SGHDN and CDR2 is FVKESK. The CDR3 DNA reads as TGTGCCAGCAGCCTATCTAGCGGGGGGGCGCTCGAGGGTACGCAGTATTTT. Amino acids: CASSLSSGGALEGTQYF.

The chain has TRBV10-3 and TRBJ1-2; D perhaps matches TRBD1 (6 bases). Trimming shortened V by 3 bases and J by 4 bases, and 15 bases separated the two germline ends. The length of the CDR3 is 15 residues. The germline V gene encodes CDR1 ENHRY and CDR2 SYGVKD. CDR3 sequence reads: CAISDGGRAGYGYTF. In nucleotides, the CDR3 is TGTGCCATCAGTGACGGGGGCAGGGCTGGCTATGGCTACACCTTC.

V is TRBV6-5 and J is TRBJ1-2; a possible D gene is TRBD1 (5 bases). With 5 bases removed from V and 5 bases from J, the gap between germline ends came to 15 bases. Germline values: CDR1 MNHEY, CDR2 SVGAGI. This CDR3 contains 14 residues. The CDR3, as DNA: TGTGCCAGCAGTGCCGCCGGGACGTTTTATGGCTACACCTTC. Translation: CASSAAGTFYGYTF.

The chain links TRBV10-3 to TRBJ2-1; 9 bases agree with TRBD2. CDR3 length: 14 amino acids. The V and J ends lost 3 bases and 8 bases, in that order; junction bases with no gene match: 5. Per the germline V gene, CDR1 is ENHRY and CDR2 is SYGVKD. In nucleotides, the CDR3 is TGTGCCATCAGTGATGGGCGGGGGGGCGATGAGCAGTTCTTC. This translates into CAISDGRGGDEQFF.

J is TRBJ1-2 and V is TRBV29-1, with TRBD1 matching 7 bases. With V trimmed by 4 bases and J by 3 bases, 2 bases remained unmatched. This CDR3 region has 12 residues. Germline V gives CDR1 SQVTM, CDR2 ANQGSEA. CDR3 amino acids: CSVVQGDYGYTF. The CDR3 bases are TGCAGCGTTGTTCAGGGGGACTATGGCTACACCTTC.

The chain carries TRBV7-9 and TRBJ2-2; 9 nucleotides agree with TRBD1. CDR1 and CDR2 from the germline V gene are SEHNR and FQNEAQ (reference sequence). The CDR3 has 16 amino acids. Unmatched junction bases numbered 2, after V lost 2 bases and J lost 1 base. CDR3 in amino acids: CASSLLGQGNTGELFF. CDR3 DNA sequence: TGTGCCAGCAGCTTATTGGGACAGGGGAACACCGGGGAGCTGTTTTTT. The variable domain in full, with the rest retrieved from reference TRBV7-9 and TRBJ2-2, is DTGVSQNPRHKITKRGQNVTFRCDPISEHNRLYWYRQTLGQGPEFLTYFQNEAQLEKSRLLSDRFSAERPKGSFSTLEIQRTEQGDSAMYLCASSLLGQGNTGELFFGEGSRLTVL.

This chain uses TRBV6-5 with TRBJ2-2; no firm D call. Germline assignment: CDR1 MNHEY and CDR2 SVGAGI. The CDR3 loop spans 13 amino acids. The germline V and J ends were trimmed by 10 bases and 2 bases, with 11 bases remaining between them. For the CDR3, the DNA is TGTGCCATTCAAACAGCTAACACCGGGGAGCTGTTTTTT. Amino acid sequence: CAIQTANTGELFF.